One sample yielded the 8 T cell receptor beta chains listed below, sequenced in a study of vaccination effects on CD4 cells after COVID-19 (dated by TCRdb to about 2022). To identify antigen-specific CD4+ T cell clonotypes by their expansion, the ViraFEST assay first stimulated PBMC with viral peptide pools and then applied TCR sequencing. After about 9 days of culture, CD4+ T cells were isolated with the EasySep CD4+ T cell isolation kit. Healthy vaccine recipients had no prior SARS-CoV-2 infection, confirmed by negative nucleocapsid antibodies before and after vaccination. These TCRs are of unknown antigen specificity. Library preparation used the immunoSEQ multiplex PCR assay. TCRdb limited this immuneACCESS table to in-frame rearrangements with V and J called. A share of clones is missing; checked studies link under half to unresolved V genes, and the rest is unexplained. In this sample the table shows tens of thousands of clones, over 70% of which occur a single time. The ten largest clones take up 3.5% to 4.5% of the sample.

This material consisted of CD4+ T cells from PBMCs cultured with HCoV-OC43 spike peptides, taken before COVID-19 vaccination. In the paper's terms, the cell subset or site label means: HCoV-OC43 spike overlapping peptide pool stimulation. These receptors were obtained from a human donor who received a COVID-19 vaccine.

This clone was observed a few times. The chain has TRBV5-1 and TRBJ2-3, with 10 bases lining up with TRBD1. CDR1 is SGHRS, CDR2 YFSETQ, per germline. V lost 3 bases to trimming and J lost 1 base; unmatched junction nucleotides: 2. The CDR3 loop spans 15 amino acids. The CDR3 nucleotides read TGCGCCAGCAGCTGGGACAGGGGTGGCACAGATACGCAGTATTTT. Its translation: CASSWDRGGTDTQYF. Supplemented by reference TRBV5-1 and TRBJ2-3, the full variable domain reads KAGVTQTPRYLIKTRGQQVTLSCSPISGHRSVSWYQQTPGQGLQFLFEYFSETQRNKGNFPGRFSGRQFSNSRSEMNVSTLELGDSALYLCASSWDRGGTDTQYFGPGTRLTVL.

J is TRBJ2-7 and V is TRBV2; maybe TRBD2 (6 bases). The CDR3 has 14 residues. From germline, CDR1 is SNHLY and CDR2 FYNNEI. Trimming removed 6 bases from V and 3 bases from J, with 15 bases in between. The CDR3 sequence: CASRNGWGVYEQYV. In DNA form, the CDR3 reads TGTGCCAGCAGGAATGGCTGGGGGGTCTACGAGCAGTACGTC.

CDR3 sequence: CASSITGGNEKLFF. In nucleotides, the CDR3 is TGTGCCAGTAGTATTACAGGGGGAAATGAAAAACTGTTTTTT. This chain connects TRBV19 to TRBJ1-4; TRBD1 matches at 8 bases. There are 14 residues in the CDR3. In germline, CDR1 is LNHDA, CDR2 SQIVND (reference sequence). V was clipped by 3 bases and J by 5 bases; unmatched bases: 2.

This clone was counted a few times. The chain is built from TRBV9 and TRBJ1-3; 7 bases are a match to TRBD1. There are 17 residues in the CDR3. Germline CDR1 is SGDLS and CDR2 is YYNGEE. V lost 3 bases, J lost 4 bases, and 13 bases stayed unmatched. CDR3 DNA sequence: TGTGCCAGCAGCGCAGGGGGGGAGCGGTCGTCCGGAAACACCATATATTTT. Translation: CASSAGGERSSGNTIYF.

This chain joins TRBV7-9 and TRBJ2-1, with 11 bases matching TRBD1. This CDR3 is built from 16 residues. CDR1 is SEHNR and CDR2 is FQNEAQ in the germline V gene (reference sequence). Trimming removed 5 bases from V and 9 bases from J; junction bases left unmatched: 12. This CDR3 is CASSPLRDRGCAEQFF. The CDR3 DNA is TGTGCCAGCAGCCCTTTGCGGGACAGGGGGTGTGCTGAGCAGTTCTTC. Together with reference TRBV7-9 and TRBJ2-1, the CDR3 gives the full variable domain: DTGVSQNPRHKITKRGQNVTFRCDPISEHNRLYWYRQTLGQGPEFLTYFQNEAQLEKSRLLSDRFSAERPKGSFSTLEIQRTEQGDSAMYLCASSPLRDRGCAEQFFGPGTRLTVL.

There are a few counts of this clone. The chain is built from TRBV11-2 and TRBJ1-3; perhaps TRBD1 as D (5 bases). CDR3 length: 13 amino acids. Trimming took 3 bases from V and 8 from J, leaving 11 bases between them. CDR1 and CDR2 from the germline V gene are SGHAT and FQNNGV. In nucleotides, the CDR3 is TGTGCCAGCAGCTTTTGGGGCGGGGACACCATATATTTT. It encodes CASSFWGGDTIYF.

This clone was seen only once. The V and J genes are TRBV15 and TRBJ2-1, with 9 positions matching TRBD1. Germline loops: CDR1 LNHNV, CDR2 YYDKDF (reference sequence). Losses at the gene ends were 1 base for V and 12 bases for J; bases not matched to a gene: 7. This CDR3 spans 14 amino acids. The CDR3 DNA reads TGTGCCACCAGCAGAGGTACAGGGGGCGGCGGGCAGTTCTTC. Amino acids: CATSRGTGGGGQFF.

This rearrangement joins TRBV5-1 to TRBJ2-1, with 16 bases that match TRBD2. The CDR3 extends over 19 amino acids. The trim removed 4 bases at V and 0 bases at J, leaving 7 bases unmatched. The V gene's germline CDR1 is SGHRS and CDR2 YFSETQ. CDR3 in amino acids: CASSLRGTSGGGSYNEQFF. The CDR3 DNA sequence: TGCGCCAGCAGCCTACGAGGGACTAGCGGGGGGGGCTCCTACAATGAGCAGTTCTTC.